These 22 T cell receptor beta chains came from one sample sequenced in a study of blood T cell repertoires in COVID-19 (dated by TCRdb to the early 2020s). The receptor library was made with the immunoSEQ multiplex PCR assay. Sourced from immuneACCESS, this table was stored by TCRdb with only in-frame sequences that have V and J called. A share of the clones is absent; for the studies checked, an unresolved V gene accounts for under half, and the remainder has no known explanation. For this sample the table gives roughly 100,000 clones, of which approximately 80% were detected only once. The leading ten clones occupy 2.5% to 3.5% of the sample. Sequenced input: peripheral blood. Receptor source: a woman aged 80 or over with active or convalescent COVID-19.

This clone was counted a few times. This chain connects TRBV2 to TRBJ2-1, with TRBD2 matching 11 bases. Germline values: CDR1 SNHLY, CDR2 FYNNEI. The CDR3 covers 17 residues. Trimming at V came to 6 bases and at J to 1 base, leaving 8 bases not matched to a gene. CDR3 sequence: CASRAGTSGKSYNEQFF. The CDR3 DNA reads as TGTGCCAGCAGGGCCGGGACTAGCGGAAAGTCCTACAATGAGCAGTTCTTC.

Notes on this clone: Other DNA sequences from this sample encode an identical CDR3 as well. The CDR3 protein is CAGGQGRGANTGELFF. Here the CDR3 DNA reads TGTGCCGGTGGGCAGGGTCGGGGGGCGAACACCGGGGAGCTGTTTTTT. The chain employs TRBV5-5 and TRBJ2-2; 7 nucleotides line up with TRBD2. Germline lookup yields CDR1 SGHKS and CDR2 YYEKEE (reference sequence). The CDR3 is 16 residues long. The trim removed 10 bases at V and 0 bases at J, leaving 12 bases unmatched.

As for this clone: A much larger clone differs from this one at a single base, so this may be a read error. The chain links TRBV12-5 to TRBJ1-1; possibly TRBD1 for D (6 bases). CDR1 is LGHNT, CDR2 FRNRAP, per germline. There are 13 residues in the CDR3. The CDR3 DNA is TGTACTAGTGGTTTGATCAGGGGCGCTGAAGCTTTCTTT. It is translated as CTSGLIRGAEAFF.

V is TRBV6-2 or TRBV6-3 and J is TRBJ2-1; TRBD2 aligns across 10 bases. Germline-derived CDR1 and CDR2 are MNHEY and SVGEGT. The CDR3 spans 17 residues. V lost 3 bases to trimming and J lost 6 bases; unmatched junction nucleotides: 11. CDR3 region: CASSYTPLAGVGNEQFF. CDR3 DNA sequence: TGTGCCAGCAGTTATACCCCTCTAGCGGGAGTGGGCAATGAGCAGTTCTTC.

The chain combines TRBV28 with TRBJ1-5, with D possibly matching TRBD1 (5 bases). This CDR3 is 16 amino acids long. Germline assignment: CDR1 MDHEN and CDR2 SYDVKM. Trimming took 9 bases from V and 0 from J, leaving 18 bases between them. The DNA of the CDR3 is TGTGCCAGTAAGTTGGGGGGGACTCCTAGCAATCAGCCCCAGCATTTT. Its protein is CASKLGGTPSNQPQHF. Using reference TRBV28 and TRBJ1-5 for the parts outside the CDR3, the full variable domain is DVKVTQSSRYLVKRTGEKVFLECVQDMDHENMFWYRQDPGLGLRLIYFSYDVKMKEKGDIPEGYSVSREKKERFSLILESASTNQTSMYLCASKLGGTPSNQPQHFGDGTRLSIL.

The chain links TRBV6-5 to TRBJ1-2, with a tentative D call TRBD1 (5 bases). V gave up 7 bases and J gave up 8 bases, with 11 bases separating them. CDR1 is MNHEY, CDR2 SVGAGI, per germline. The CDR3 runs to 11 residues. For the CDR3, the DNA is TGTGCCAGCATTCGGGGGGGAGGCTACACCTTC. Translation: CASIRGGGYTF.

V usage is TRBV5-1 and J usage is TRBJ2-5, with TRBD2 identical over 12 bases. J gave up 5 bases and V 4 bases, and 6 bases lay outside the gene matches. The CDR3 contains 15 residues. Germline loops: CDR1 SGHRS, CDR2 YFSETQ. The CDR3 loop is CASSPAGTSGETQYF. The CDR3 DNA reads as TGCGCCAGCAGCCCAGCCGGGACTAGCGGGGAGACCCAGTACTTC. The variable domain in full, with the rest retrieved from reference TRBV5-1 and TRBJ2-5, is KAGVTQTPRYLIKTRGQQVTLSCSPISGHRSVSWYQQTPGQGLQFLFEYFSETQRNKGNFPGRFSGRQFSNSRSEMNVSTLELGDSALYLCASSPAGTSGETQYFGPGTRLLVL.

The rearrangement uses TRBV29-1 and TRBJ2-3; 9 nucleotides match TRBD1. The CDR3 extends over 15 amino acids. From germline, CDR1 is SQVTM and CDR2 ANQGSEA. V gave up 8 bases and J gave up 1 base; unmatched junction bases: 10. The DNA for the CDR3 is TGCAGCCTTACAGGGGGCATCGGAGGCACAGATACGCAGTATTTT. This codes for CSLTGGIGGTDTQYF.

The chain uses TRBV29-1 and TRBJ1-1; D is undetermined. The CDR3 is made up of 13 amino acids. Germline V gene data show CDR1 as SQVTM and CDR2 as ANQGSEA. V dropped 4 bases and J dropped 4 bases, with 13 bases sitting between them. CDR3 coding DNA: TGCAGCGTTGGCGGGAAGGGTATCACTGAAGCTTTCTTT. This translates into CSVGGKGITEAFF.

This chain uses TRBV5-6 with TRBJ2-3; the match to TRBD2 covers 11 bases. This CDR3 spans 19 amino acids. V lost 4 bases to trimming and J lost 4 bases; unmatched junction nucleotides: 17. Germline V gene lookup returns CDR1 SGHDT and CDR2 YYEEEE. DNA for the CDR3: TGTGCCAGCAGCCCCCCAACTAGCGGGGGCCTTGGGTCCCCAGATACGCAGTATTTT. Encoded protein: CASSPPTSGGLGSPDTQYF. The complete variable domain, with remaining parts taken from reference TRBV5-6 and TRBJ2-3, reads DAGVTQSPTHLIKTRGQQVTLRCSPKSGHDTVSWYQQALGQGPQFIFQYYEEEERQRGNFPDRFSGHQFPNYSSELNVNALLLGDSALYLCASSPPTSGGLGSPDTQYFGPGTRLTVL.

The V gene is TRBV12-3 or TRBV12-4, the J gene TRBJ2-1; D perhaps matches TRBD1 (5 bases). The CDR3 runs to 13 residues. V dropped 2 bases and J dropped 15 bases, with 17 bases sitting between them. CDR3 DNA: TGTGCCAGCAGTTTAAAGGGGCTTCGGCGTGCGTTCTTC. This translates into CASSLKGLRRAFF.

This clone has at least ten counts. The chain has TRBV7-8 and TRBJ2-2, with a tentative D call TRBD2 (5 bases). V lost 1 base to trimming and J lost 4 bases, with 7 bases between them. The CDR3 spans 14 residues. CDR1 and CDR2 from the germline V gene are SGHVS and FQNEAQ. The CDR3 DNA sequence: TGTGCCAGCAGCTTAGACGGGGTCACCGGGGAGCTGTTTTTT. Translation gives CASSLDGVTGELFF. Looking up the rest from reference TRBV7-8 and TRBJ2-2 gives the full variable domain: GAGVSQSPRYKVAKRGQDVALRCDPISGHVSLFWYQQALGQGPEFLTYFQNEAQLDKSGLPSDRFFAERPEGSVSTLKIQRTQQEDSAVYLCASSLDGVTGELFFGEGSRLTVL.

The rearrangement links TRBV5-5 to TRBJ2-7, with TRBD1 matching over 7 bases. V gave up 2 bases and J gave up 2 bases; unmatched junction bases: 7. Germline V CDR1 and CDR2: SGHKS, YYEKEE (reference sequence). This CDR3 comprises 15 residues. CDR3 coding DNA: TGTGCCAGCAGCTTCGGTGACAGGGAGACCTACGAGCAGTACTTC. This sequence encodes CASSFGDRETYEQYF. Drawing the rest from reference TRBV5-5 and TRBJ2-7, the complete variable domain is DAGVTQSPTHLIKTRGQQVTLRCSPISGHKSVSWYQQVLGQGPQFIFQYYEKEERGRGNFPDRFSARQFPNYSSELNVNALLLGDSALYLCASSFGDRETYEQYFGPGTRLTVT.

V usage is TRBV18 and J usage is TRBJ1-2; D unresolved. The CDR3 is made up of 13 amino acids. Looked up from germline, CDR1 is KGHSH and CDR2 is LQKENI. Trimming left V 5 bases short and J 2 bases short, with 9 bases between. For the CDR3, the DNA is TGTGCCAGCTCAGGAGACCTAAACTATGGCTACACCTTC. The encoded protein is CASSGDLNYGYTF.

Turning to this clone: The junction does not match germline at one end; this may be a read error. Other DNA sequences within the sample encode an identical CDR3. The rearrangement uses TRBV28 and TRBJ2-6, with TRBD1 identical over 10 bases. The CDR3 sequence is 22 residues long. CDR1 and CDR2 (germline): MDHEN, SYDVKM. For the CDR3, the DNA is TGTGCCAGCAGTTACGGGGACAGGGGATTTATATCTAGGGTCTCTGGGGCCAACGTCCTGACCTTC. Its protein product is CASSYGDRGFISRVSGANVLTF.

V is TRBV27 and J is TRBJ1-2, with TRBD1 matching 7 bases. Germline-derived CDR1 and CDR2 are MNHEY and SMNVEV (reference sequence). J was trimmed by 0 bases and V by 5 bases; bases with no gene match: 15. The length of the CDR3 is 18 residues. The CDR3 nucleotides are TGTGCCAGCAGTCCCCTGTCCGACAGGGAGCCTACTAACTATGGCTACACCTTC. It translates to CASSPLSDREPTNYGYTF.

The V gene is TRBV6-5, the J gene TRBJ2-2; D is ambiguous. CDR3 length: 12 residues. V gave up 7 bases and J gave up 1 base, with 4 bases separating them. In germline, CDR1 is MNHEY, CDR2 SVGAGI. CDR3 amino acids: CASKQNTGELFF. The CDR3 DNA reads TGTGCCAGCAAACAGAACACCGGGGAGCTGTTTTTT.

The chain employs TRBV28 and TRBJ1-6; TRBD1 aligns across 9 bases. The CDR3 is 13 residues long. The germline gives CDR1 MDHEN, CDR2 SYDVKM. V gave up 8 bases and J gave up 5 bases; unmatched junction bases: 1. This CDR3 reads CASGTGNNSPLHF. CDR3 sequence (DNA): TGTGCCAGCGGGACAGGGAATAATTCACCCCTCCACTTT.

This rearrangement joins TRBV29-1 to TRBJ2-1; a possible D gene is TRBD2 (6 bases). V shed 7 bases and J shed 1 base, with 20 bases lying between them. CDR1 and CDR2 from the germline V gene are SQVTM and ANQGSEA. The CDR3 totals 16 residues. The CDR3 loop reads CSAPTPSASSYNEQFF. The CDR3 region has the DNA TGCAGCGCCCCCACACCTAGCGCCTCGTCCTACAATGAGCAGTTCTTC.

This clone occurred a few times. V and J are TRBV9 and TRBJ2-1, with 8 positions matching TRBD1. The length of the CDR3 is 16 residues. Germline V gene sequence: CDR1 SGDLS, CDR2 YYNGEE. The V and J ends lost 3 bases and 3 bases, in that order; junction bases with no gene match: 8. CDR3 DNA sequence: TGTGCCAGCAGCGAGTGGGGAGGACAGGGCTACAATGAGCAGTTCTTC. Its translation: CASSEWGGQGYNEQFF.

The chain uses TRBV10-3 and TRBJ2-7; 8 bases align to TRBD1. This CDR3 region has 14 residues. Germline V CDR1 and CDR2: ENHRY, SYGVKD. The junction had 1 base not matched to a gene; V was cut back by 2 bases and J by 1 base. Here the CDR3 reads CAISERQGSYEQYF. The DNA for the CDR3 is TGTGCCATCAGTGAGCGACAGGGGTCCTACGAGCAGTACTTC.

This clone was observed once. This rearrangement joins TRBV10-3 to TRBJ2-3; TRBD1 is a possible D gene (8 bases). Germline CDR1 is ENHRY and CDR2 is SYGVKD. The CDR3 has 14 residues. Deletions cut 10 bases from V and 3 bases from J, with 17 bases between. CDR3 residues: CATEAGTGTDTQYF. CDR3 nucleotide sequence: TGTGCCACCGAAGCGGGGACAGGTACAGATACGCAGTATTTT.